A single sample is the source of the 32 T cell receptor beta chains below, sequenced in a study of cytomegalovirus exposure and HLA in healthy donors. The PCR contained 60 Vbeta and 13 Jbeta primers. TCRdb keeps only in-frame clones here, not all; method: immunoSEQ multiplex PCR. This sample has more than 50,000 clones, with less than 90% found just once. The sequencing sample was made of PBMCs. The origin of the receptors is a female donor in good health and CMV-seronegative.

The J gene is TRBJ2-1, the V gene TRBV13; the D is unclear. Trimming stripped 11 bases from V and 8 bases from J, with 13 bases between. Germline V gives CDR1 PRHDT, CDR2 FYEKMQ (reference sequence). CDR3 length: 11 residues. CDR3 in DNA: TGTGCCGCCGGCAGGCTACATGAGCAGTTCTTC. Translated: CAAGRLHEQFF.

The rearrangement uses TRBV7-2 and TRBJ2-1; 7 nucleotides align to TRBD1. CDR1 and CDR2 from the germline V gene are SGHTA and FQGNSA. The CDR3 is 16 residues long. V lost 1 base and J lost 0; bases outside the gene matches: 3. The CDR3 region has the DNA TGTGCCAGCAGCTTAGACGGGACAGTCTCCTACAATGAGCAGTTCTTC. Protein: CASSLDGTVSYNEQFF.

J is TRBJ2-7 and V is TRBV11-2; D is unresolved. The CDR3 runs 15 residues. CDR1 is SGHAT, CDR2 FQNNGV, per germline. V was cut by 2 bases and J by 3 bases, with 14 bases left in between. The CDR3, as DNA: TGTGCCAGCAGCTTATTCCAGCTATCAGGCTACGAGCAGTACTTC. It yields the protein CASSLFQLSGYEQYF.

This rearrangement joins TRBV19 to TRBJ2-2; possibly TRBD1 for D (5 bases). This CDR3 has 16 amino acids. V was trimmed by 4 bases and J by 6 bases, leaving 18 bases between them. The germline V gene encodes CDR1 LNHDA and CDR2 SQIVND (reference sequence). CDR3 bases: TGTGCCAGTAGTACCCCGGCAGGGTCAGTAGCCGGGGAGCTGTTTTTT. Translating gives CASSTPAGSVAGELFF.

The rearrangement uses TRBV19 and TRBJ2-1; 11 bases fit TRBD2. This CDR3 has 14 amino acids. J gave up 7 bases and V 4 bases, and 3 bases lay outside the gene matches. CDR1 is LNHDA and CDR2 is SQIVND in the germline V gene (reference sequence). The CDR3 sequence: CASSNLAGGNEQFF. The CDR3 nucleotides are TGTGCCAGTAGTAATCTAGCGGGAGGTAATGAGCAGTTCTTC.

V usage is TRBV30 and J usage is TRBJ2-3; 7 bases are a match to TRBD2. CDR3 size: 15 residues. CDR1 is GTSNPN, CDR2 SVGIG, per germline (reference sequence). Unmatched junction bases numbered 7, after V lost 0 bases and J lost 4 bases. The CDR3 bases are TGTGCCTGGAGTGTACGCGCGGGAGTAGCAGATACGCAGTATTTT. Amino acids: CAWSVRAGVADTQYF.

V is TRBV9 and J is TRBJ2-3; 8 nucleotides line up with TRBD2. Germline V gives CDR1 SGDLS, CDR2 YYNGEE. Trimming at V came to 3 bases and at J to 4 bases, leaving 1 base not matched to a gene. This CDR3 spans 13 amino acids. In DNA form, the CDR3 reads TGTGCCAGCAGCGCGGGGGGGGCAGATACGCAGTATTTT. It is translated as CASSAGGADTQYF.

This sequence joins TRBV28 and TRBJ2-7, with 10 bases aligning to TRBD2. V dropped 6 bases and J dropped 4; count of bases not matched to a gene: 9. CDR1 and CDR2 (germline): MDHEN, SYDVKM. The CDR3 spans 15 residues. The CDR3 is CASREALAGAYEQYF. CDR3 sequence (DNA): TGTGCCAGCAGAGAAGCCCTAGCGGGAGCTTACGAGCAGTACTTC.

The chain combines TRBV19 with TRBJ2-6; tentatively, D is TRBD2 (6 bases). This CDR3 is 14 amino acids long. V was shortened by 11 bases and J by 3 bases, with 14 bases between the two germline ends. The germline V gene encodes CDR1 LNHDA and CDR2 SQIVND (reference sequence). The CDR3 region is CAVGAGFGANVLTF. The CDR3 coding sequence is TGTGCCGTAGGGGCGGGGTTTGGGGCCAACGTCCTGACTTTC.

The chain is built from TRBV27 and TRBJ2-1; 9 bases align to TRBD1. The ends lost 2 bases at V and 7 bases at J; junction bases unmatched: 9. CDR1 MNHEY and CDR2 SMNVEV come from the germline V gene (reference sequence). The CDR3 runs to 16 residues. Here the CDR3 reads CASSLIGQGTGNEQFF. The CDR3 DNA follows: TGTGCCAGCAGTTTAATCGGACAGGGGACTGGAAATGAGCAGTTCTTC.

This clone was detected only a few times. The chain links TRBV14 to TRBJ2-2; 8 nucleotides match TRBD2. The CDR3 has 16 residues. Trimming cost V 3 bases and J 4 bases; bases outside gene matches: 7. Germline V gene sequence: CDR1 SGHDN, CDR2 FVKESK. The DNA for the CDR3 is TGTGCCAGCAGCCACCAGCGGGAGTGGGTCACCGGGGAGCTGTTTTTT. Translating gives CASSHQREWVTGELFF.

DNA for the CDR3: TGTGCCAGCAGTCCCCTCCCCGGACTGAAGGCTTTCTTT. It encodes CASSPLPGLKAFF. This sequence joins TRBV27 and TRBJ1-1; D is uncertain. V lost 5 bases and J lost 11, with 18 bases in between. This CDR3 has 13 amino acids. The germline CDR1 and CDR2 sequences are MNHEY and SMNVEV (reference sequence).

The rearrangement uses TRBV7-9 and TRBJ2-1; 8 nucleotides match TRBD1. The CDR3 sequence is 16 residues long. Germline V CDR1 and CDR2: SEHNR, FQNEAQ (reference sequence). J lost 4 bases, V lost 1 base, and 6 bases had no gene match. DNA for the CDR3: TGTGCCAGCAGCTTAGGACAGGGGCTGGGGTACAATGAGCAGTTCTTC. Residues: CASSLGQGLGYNEQFF.

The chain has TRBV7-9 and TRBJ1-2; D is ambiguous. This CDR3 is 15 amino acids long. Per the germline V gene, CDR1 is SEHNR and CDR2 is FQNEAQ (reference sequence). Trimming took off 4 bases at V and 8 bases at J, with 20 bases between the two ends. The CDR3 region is CASSSIKRNTGGYTF. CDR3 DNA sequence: TGTGCCAGCAGCTCAATTAAACGGAATACGGGGGGCTACACCTTC.

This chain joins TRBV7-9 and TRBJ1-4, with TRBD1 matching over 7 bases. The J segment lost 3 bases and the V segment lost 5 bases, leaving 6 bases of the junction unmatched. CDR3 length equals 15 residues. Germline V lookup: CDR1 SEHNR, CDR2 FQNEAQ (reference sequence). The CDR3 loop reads CASSPTTGPNEKLFF. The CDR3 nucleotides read TGTGCCAGCAGCCCAACGACAGGGCCTAATGAAAAACTGTTTTTT. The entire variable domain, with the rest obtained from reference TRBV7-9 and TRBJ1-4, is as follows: DTGVSQNPRHKITKRGQNVTFRCDPISEHNRLYWYRQTLGQGPEFLTYFQNEAQLEKSRLLSDRFSAERPKGSFSTLEIQRTEQGDSAMYLCASSPTTGPNEKLFFGSGTQLSVL.

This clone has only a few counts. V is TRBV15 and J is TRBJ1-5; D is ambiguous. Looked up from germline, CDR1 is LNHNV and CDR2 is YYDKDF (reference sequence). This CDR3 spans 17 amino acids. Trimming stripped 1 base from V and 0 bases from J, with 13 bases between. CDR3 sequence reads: CATSRVGLEDSNQPQHF. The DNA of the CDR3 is TGTGCCACCAGCAGAGTGGGGTTGGAGGATAGCAATCAGCCCCAGCATTTT. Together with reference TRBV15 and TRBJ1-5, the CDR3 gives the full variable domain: DAMVIQNPRYQVTQFGKPVTLSCSQTLNHNVMYWYQQKSSQAPKLLFHYYDKDFNNEADTPDNFQSRRPNTSFCFLDIRSPGLGDTAMYLCATSRVGLEDSNQPQHFGDGTRLSIL.

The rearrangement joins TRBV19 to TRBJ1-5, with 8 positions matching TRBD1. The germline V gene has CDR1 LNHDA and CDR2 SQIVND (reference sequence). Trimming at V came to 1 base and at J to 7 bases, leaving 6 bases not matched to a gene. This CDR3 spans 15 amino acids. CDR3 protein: CASSIVAGGFQPQHF. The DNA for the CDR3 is TGTGCCAGTAGTATAGTGGCAGGGGGCTTCCAGCCCCAGCATTTT.

CDR3 bases: TGTGCCATCAGCCCGGGACAGGGGGGCAATCAGCCCCAGCATTTT. Encoded protein: CAISPGQGGNQPQHF. This chain uses TRBV10-3 with TRBJ1-5; 11 bases are shared with TRBD1. Germline CDR1 is ENHRY and CDR2 is SYGVKD. The CDR3 has 15 amino acids. Losses at the gene ends were 6 bases for V and 2 bases for J; bases not matched to a gene: 3.

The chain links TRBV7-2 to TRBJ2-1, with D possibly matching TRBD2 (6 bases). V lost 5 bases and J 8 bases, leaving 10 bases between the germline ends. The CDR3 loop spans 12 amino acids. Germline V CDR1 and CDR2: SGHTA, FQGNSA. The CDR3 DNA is TGTGCCAGCAGCCTGGGGGGTCATGAGCAGTTCTTC. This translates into CASSLGGHEQFF. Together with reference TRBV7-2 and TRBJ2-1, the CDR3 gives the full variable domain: GAGVSQSPSNKVTEKGKDVELRCDPISGHTALYWYRQSLGQGLEFLIYFQGNSAPDKSGLPSDRFSAERTGGSVSTLTIQRTQQEDSAVYLCASSLGGHEQFFGPGTRLTVL.

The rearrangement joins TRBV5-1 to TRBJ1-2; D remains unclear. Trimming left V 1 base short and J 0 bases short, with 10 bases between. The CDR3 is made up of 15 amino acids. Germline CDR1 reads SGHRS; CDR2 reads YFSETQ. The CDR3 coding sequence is TGCGCCAGCAGCTTGTACCGGGAAGCTAACTATGGCTACACCTTC. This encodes CASSLYREANYGYTF.

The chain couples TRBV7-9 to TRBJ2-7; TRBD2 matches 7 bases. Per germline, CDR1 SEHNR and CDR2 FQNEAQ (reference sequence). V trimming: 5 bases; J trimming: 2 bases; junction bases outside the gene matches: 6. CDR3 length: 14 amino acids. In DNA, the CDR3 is TGTGCCAGCAGCCCCCCTGCGGGAGCCTACGAGCAGTACTTC. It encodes CASSPPAGAYEQYF.

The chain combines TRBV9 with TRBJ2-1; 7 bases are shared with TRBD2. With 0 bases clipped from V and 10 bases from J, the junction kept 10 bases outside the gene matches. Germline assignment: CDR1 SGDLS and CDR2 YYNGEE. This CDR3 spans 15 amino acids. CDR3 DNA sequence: TGTGCCAGCAGCGTAGGGGGGGGAGCAAGCGGGGAGCAGTTCTTC. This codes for CASSVGGGASGEQFF.

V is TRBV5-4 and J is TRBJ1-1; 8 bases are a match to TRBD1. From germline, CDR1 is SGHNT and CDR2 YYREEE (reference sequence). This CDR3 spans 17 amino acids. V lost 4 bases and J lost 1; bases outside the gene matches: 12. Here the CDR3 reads CASSLGGSGGTNTEAFF. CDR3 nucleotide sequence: TGTGCCAGCAGCCTGGGGGGGTCAGGGGGCACGAACACTGAAGCTTTCTTT. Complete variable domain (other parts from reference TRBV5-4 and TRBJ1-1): ETGVTQSPTHLIKTRGQQVTLRCSSQSGHNTVSWYQQALGQGPQFIFQYYREEENGRGNFPPRFSGLQFPNYSSELNVNALELDDSALYLCASSLGGSGGTNTEAFFGQGTRLTVV.

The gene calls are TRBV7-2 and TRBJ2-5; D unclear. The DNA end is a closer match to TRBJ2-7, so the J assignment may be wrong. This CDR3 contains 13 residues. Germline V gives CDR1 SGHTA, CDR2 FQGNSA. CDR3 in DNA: TGTGCCAGCAGCTTCCACATAGCCTACGAGCAGTACTTC. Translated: CASSFHIAYEQYF.

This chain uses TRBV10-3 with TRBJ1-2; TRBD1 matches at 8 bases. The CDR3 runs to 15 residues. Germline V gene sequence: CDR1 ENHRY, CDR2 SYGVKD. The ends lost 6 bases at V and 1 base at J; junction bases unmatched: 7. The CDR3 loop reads CAIRAGTGINYGYTF. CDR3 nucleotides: TGTGCCATCAGAGCCGGGACAGGAATTAACTATGGCTACACCTTC.

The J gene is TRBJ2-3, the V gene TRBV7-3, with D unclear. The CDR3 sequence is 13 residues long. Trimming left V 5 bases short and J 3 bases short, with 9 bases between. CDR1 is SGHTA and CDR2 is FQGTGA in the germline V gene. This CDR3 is CASSPRPTDTQYF. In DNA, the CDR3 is TGTGCCAGCAGCCCGCGCCCTACAGATACGCAGTATTTT.

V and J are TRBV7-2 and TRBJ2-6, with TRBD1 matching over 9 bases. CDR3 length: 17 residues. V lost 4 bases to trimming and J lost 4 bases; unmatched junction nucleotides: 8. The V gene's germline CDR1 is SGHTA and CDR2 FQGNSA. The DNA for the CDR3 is TGTGCCAGCAGCTCGCGGGGACAGGGCGCCGGGGCCAACGTCCTGACTTTC. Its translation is CASSSRGQGAGANVLTF.

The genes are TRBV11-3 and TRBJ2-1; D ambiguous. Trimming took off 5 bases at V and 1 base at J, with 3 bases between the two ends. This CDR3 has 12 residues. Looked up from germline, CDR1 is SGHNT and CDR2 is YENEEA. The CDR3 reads CASSQSYNEQFF. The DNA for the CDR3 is TGTGCCAGCAGCCAATCCTACAATGAGCAGTTCTTC.

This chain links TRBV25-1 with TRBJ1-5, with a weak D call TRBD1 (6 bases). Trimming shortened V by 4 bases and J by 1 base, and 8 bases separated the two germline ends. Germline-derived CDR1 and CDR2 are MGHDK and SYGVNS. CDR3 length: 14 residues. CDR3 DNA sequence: TGTGCCAGCAGTGGGGACACCAGCAATCAGCCCCAGCATTTT. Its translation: CASSGDTSNQPQHF. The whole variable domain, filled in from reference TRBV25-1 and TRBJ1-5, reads EADIYQTPRYLVIGTGKKITLECSQTMGHDKMYWYQQDPGMELHLIHYSYGVNSTEKGDLSSESTVSRIRTEHFPLTLESARPSHTSQYLCASSGDTSNQPQHFGDGTRLSIL.

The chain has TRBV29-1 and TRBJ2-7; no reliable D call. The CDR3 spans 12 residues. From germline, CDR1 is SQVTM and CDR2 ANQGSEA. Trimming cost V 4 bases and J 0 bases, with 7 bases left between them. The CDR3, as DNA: TGCAGCGTTGTTAGTTCCTCCTACGAGCAGTACTTC. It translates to CSVVSSSYEQYF.

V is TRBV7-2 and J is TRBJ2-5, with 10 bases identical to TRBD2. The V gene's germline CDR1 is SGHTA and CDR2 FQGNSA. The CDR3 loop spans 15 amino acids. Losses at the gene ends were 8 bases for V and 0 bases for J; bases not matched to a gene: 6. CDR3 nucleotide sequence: TGTGCCAGCTCCGCTAGCGGGGGCTACCAAGAGACCCAGTACTTC. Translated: CASSASGGYQETQYF. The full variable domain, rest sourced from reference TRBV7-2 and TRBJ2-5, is GAGVSQSPSNKVTEKGKDVELRCDPISGHTALYWYRQSLGQGLEFLIYFQGNSAPDKSGLPSDRFSAERTGGSVSTLTIQRTQQEDSAVYLCASSASGGYQETQYFGPGTRLLVL.

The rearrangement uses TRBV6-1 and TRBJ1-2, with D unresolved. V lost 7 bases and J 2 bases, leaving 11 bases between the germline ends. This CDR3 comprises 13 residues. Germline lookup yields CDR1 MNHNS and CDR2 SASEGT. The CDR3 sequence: CASKPELNYGYTF. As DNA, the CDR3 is TGTGCCAGCAAACCCGAGCTAAACTATGGCTACACCTTC.